This paragraph covers one T cell receptor (beta chain) sequence. Antigen: not known. After removal of 1 base from V and 3 bases from J, the junction contained 10 bases not matched to a gene. There are 17 residues in the CDR3. Germline V CDR1 and CDR2: MNHEY, SMNVEV (reference sequence). The data belong to a study of blood T cells in healthy people across ages. Study information: The template switching approach captured approximately one barcoded beta molecule for every two T cells.

The donors, aged 6 to 90, were healthy Caucasians from Russia. A second PCR, run for roughly 6 to 11 cycles, used a sample-barcoded 5' primer plus a J-beta primer mix. TCRdb reanalysed the 5' RACE reads using MiXCR and keeps one entry per CDR3 protein. Of some 1.7 million distinct CDR3 sequences in the sample, about 30% are singletons; the top ten hold approximately 7.7%. Study outcomes and limitations: TCR beta diversity correlated strongly with naive T cell percentage. TCR beta diversity, measured per million T cells, fell in a roughly linear way with age.

The V call is TRBV27, the J call TRBJ1-2; TRBD1 matches at 8 bases. This receptor was taken from a woman in her 30s in good health. Sequencing was performed on blood. The CDR3 sequence: CASSLFAGGKSDYGYTF. The CDR3, as DNA: TGTGCCAGCAGTTTATTCGCAGGGGGCAAGTCGGACTATGGCTACACCTTC.